This TCR beta chain was captured by sequencing in a study of T cells in localized non-small cell lung cancer. There are 12 residues in the CDR3. Trimming cost V 10 bases and J 3 bases, with 12 bases left between them. Germline loops: CDR1 MNHGY, CDR2 SAAAGT. Clones were sequenced by immunoSEQ multiplex PCR, and TCRdb holds only the in-frame ones, with some missing. Here the sample spans about 1,300 clones, over 30% being singletons. Sequences were derived from lung tumor tissue, sampled before any cancer treatment. The TCR comes from a male donor aged 60 or older with stage II squamous cell lung carcinoma. The chain carries TRBV6-8 and TRBJ1-1; D perhaps matches TRBD1 (5 bases). In DNA, the CDR3 is TGTGCCACCTGCCTGGGGGACACTGAAGCTTTCTTT. This translates into CATCLGDTEAFF.